A single T cell receptor (beta chain) is shown here with its context. The antigen is not known. This sample was included in a study of cytomegalovirus exposure and HLA in healthy donors. Study-wide results and limits: In a later analysis, HLA-associated beta chains showed higher expansion and lower generation probabilities than comparable chains.

PCR used 60 Vbeta primers and 13 Jbeta primers. Here immunoSEQ multiplex PCR was the method, and the copy in TCRdb shows in-frame clones only, minus some. The sample shows some 190,000 clones, around 87% of them seen only once. Germline trimming cut 5 bases from V and 1 base from J; bases unmatched to any gene: 6. In germline, CDR1 is SGHTA, CDR2 FQGNSA. The CDR3 consists of 15 residues. The receptor was isolated from a boy between 2 and 10 years old in good health and CMV-seronegative. Specimen: PBMCs. V gene TRBV7-2 combines with J gene TRBJ2-3, with TRBD2 matching over 7 bases. The CDR3, as DNA: TGTGCCAGCAGCGTCTATACTAGCGGCACAGATACGCAGTATTTT. Translation: CASSVYTSGTDTQYF.